What follows are 10 T cell receptor beta chains derived from one specimen sequenced in a study of cytomegalovirus exposure and HLA in healthy donors. 60 Vbeta and 13 Jbeta primers were used in PCR. Repertoires were generated with immunoSEQ multiplex PCR, while TCRdb's copy carries only in-frame clones and drops some. The sample records 200,000 to 250,000 clones, roughly 80% being singletons. Sequences were obtained from PBMCs. The receptors come from a man aged 25-45 years in good health and CMV-seronegative.

This chain connects TRBV29-1 to TRBJ2-3; D is unclear. CDR1 is SQVTM and CDR2 is ANQGSEA in the germline V gene. The CDR3 covers 10 residues. V was cut by 5 bases and J by 5 bases, with 5 bases left in between. CDR3: CSVSQDTQYF. The CDR3 region has the DNA TGCAGCGTTTCCCAAGATACGCAGTATTTT.

The chain recombines TRBV7-8 with TRBJ1-3; D possibly corresponds to TRBD1 (5 bases). Trimming removed 4 bases from V and 4 bases from J, with 11 bases in between. From germline, CDR1 is SGHVS and CDR2 FQNEAQ. The CDR3 contains 14 residues. The CDR3 DNA follows: TGTGCCAGCAGCTCCCACCCAGGGGGAAACACCATATATTTT. Translating gives CASSSHPGGNTIYF. Together with reference TRBV7-8 and TRBJ1-3, the CDR3 gives the full variable domain: GAGVSQSPRYKVAKRGQDVALRCDPISGHVSLFWYQQALGQGPEFLTYFQNEAQLDKSGLPSDRFFAERPEGSVSTLKIQRTQQEDSAVYLCASSSHPGGNTIYFGEGSWLTVV.

This rearrangement joins TRBV9 to TRBJ2-7; TRBD1 agrees at 10 bases. The CDR3 runs 15 residues. The germline V gene encodes CDR1 SGDLS and CDR2 YYNGEE. Trimming took 3 bases from V and 2 from J; bases not matched to a gene: 5. In DNA, the CDR3 is TGTGCCAGCAGCGAGACAGGGGGCGCTCCCTACGAGCAGTACTTC. Amino acid sequence: CASSETGGAPYEQYF. Combining the CDR3 with reference TRBV9 and TRBJ2-7 gives the whole variable domain DSGVTQTPKHLITATGQRVTLRCSPRSGDLSVYWYQQSLDQGLQFLIQYYNGEERAKGNILERFSAQQFPDLHSELNLSSLELGDSALYFCASSETGGAPYEQYFGPGTRLTVT.

J is TRBJ2-2 and V is TRBV15, with 9 bases that match TRBD1. The length of the CDR3 is 16 residues. Germline V gene sequence: CDR1 LNHNV, CDR2 YYDKDF (reference sequence). Germline trimming cut 8 bases from V and 0 bases from J; bases unmatched to any gene: 7. In DNA form, the CDR3 reads TGTGCCACCGGACAGGGGATACAACCGAACACCGGGGAGCTGTTTTTT. It is translated as CATGQGIQPNTGELFF.

This clone came up a few times. A far larger clone differs by one base, so this is likely a read error. Other DNA sequences in the same sample also yield this CDR3. The J gene is TRBJ2-3, the V gene TRBV4-1; 10 nucleotides line up with TRBD1. With V trimmed by 0 bases and J by 4 bases, 4 bases remained unmatched. CDR3 length equals 16 residues. Looked up from germline, CDR1 is MGHRA and CDR2 is YSYEKL. CDR3 bases: TGCGCCAGCAGCCAAGATCAAGGACAGGGGGCAGATACGCAGTATTTT. Translated, it gives CASSQDQGQGADTQYF.

The chain links TRBV19 to TRBJ1-1; 8 positions agree with TRBD1. Germline trimming cut 11 bases from V and 1 base from J; bases unmatched to any gene: 12. The CDR3 covers 15 residues. The germline V gene has CDR1 LNHDA and CDR2 SQIVND (reference sequence). CDR3 region: CASKQGGQSNTEAFF. The CDR3 nucleotides are TGTGCCTCTAAACAGGGGGGGCAGTCGAACACTGAAGCTTTCTTT. The whole variable domain, filled in from reference TRBV19 and TRBJ1-1, reads DGGITQSPKYLFRKEGQNVTLSCEQNLNHDAMYWYRQDPGQGLRLIYYSQIVNDFQKGDIAEGYSVSREKKESFPLTVTSAQKNPTAFYLCASKQGGQSNTEAFFGQGTRLTVV.

The DNA of the CDR3 is TGTGCCAGCAGCGTGGGGAACAGGGGCACCGGGGAGCTGTTTTTT. Protein sequence: CASSVGNRGTGELFF. The chain has TRBV9 and TRBJ2-2; TRBD1 agrees at 7 bases. CDR3 length: 15 amino acids. V trimming: 2 bases; J trimming: 4 bases; junction bases outside the gene matches: 5. Germline CDR1 and CDR2: SGDLS and YYNGEE.

The V gene is TRBV7-2, the J gene TRBJ1-6, with D hard to call. The CDR3 runs 17 residues. In germline, CDR1 is SGHTA, CDR2 FQGNSA. Trimming took 1 base from V and 2 from J, leaving 12 bases between them. The CDR3: CASSLGPRAPYNSPLHF. The DNA for the CDR3 is TGTGCCAGCAGCTTAGGACCGCGGGCGCCCTATAATTCACCCCTCCACTTT.

J is TRBJ2-7 and V is TRBV5-4; 7 positions agree with TRBD2. CDR1 and CDR2 from the germline V gene are SGHNT and YYREEE (reference sequence). Trimming at V came to 4 bases and at J to 3 bases, leaving 4 bases not matched to a gene. This CDR3 has 13 residues. The DNA for the CDR3 is TGTGCCAGCAGCCAGCGGGGTGTCTACGAGCAGTACTTC. As protein: CASSQRGVYEQYF.

The count of this clone is one. V usage is TRBV28 and J usage is TRBJ1-1; 9 nucleotides match TRBD1. This CDR3 is 13 amino acids long. J lost 4 bases, V lost 6 bases, and 3 bases had no gene match. From germline, CDR1 is MDHEN and CDR2 SYDVKM. The CDR3 loop reads CASSGTGTTEAFF. CDR3 bases: TGTGCCAGCAGCGGGACAGGGACCACTGAAGCTTTCTTT.